This paragraph reports one T cell receptor beta chain. The entry originates in a study of T cell changes during pregnancy in multiple sclerosis. The V gene's germline CDR1 is MGHRA and CDR2 YSYEKL. This CDR3 is 16 amino acids long. With 1 base clipped from V and 4 bases from J, the junction kept 4 bases outside the gene matches. The table came from immunoSEQ multiplex PCR; TCRdb's copy has only in-frame clones and leaves some out. The table shows about 23,000 clones, with about 83% occurring only once. The origin of this receptor is a female donor with multiple sclerosis, enrolled in a pregnancy study. V usage is TRBV4-1 and J usage is TRBJ2-3; 11 bases match TRBD2. The material sequenced was CD8+ T cells from peripheral blood mononuclear cells, taken before pregnancy. The CDR3 loop reads CASSQVASGRPDTQYF. Written as DNA, the CDR3 is TGCGCCAGCAGCCAAGTTGCTAGCGGGAGGCCAGATACGCAGTATTTT.